This TCR beta chain was captured by sequencing in a study of T-cell memory formation after mild COVID-19. In TCRdb, the 5' RACE reads were re-called with MiXCR into one record per CDR3 protein. This table holds under 450,000 distinct CDR3 sequences, 20% to 30% found once. This clonotype was seen a few times. Trimming cost V 4 bases and J 4 bases, with 12 bases left between them. This CDR3 has 14 residues. Germline V gene data show CDR1 as SEHNR and CDR2 as FQNEAQ (reference sequence). Sequencing was carried out using PBMCs or a T cell subset sorted from them (not recorded which). This TCR was sampled from an adult woman who had mild COVID-19 (a few samples of this study predate the infection). Cell type and time point are not known. The rearrangement links TRBV7-9 to TRBJ2-3, with D perhaps TRBD2 (5 bases). For the CDR3, the DNA is TGTGCCAGCAGCTCCGGGGAGTTTGCAGATACGCAGTATTTT. Translation gives CASSSGEFADTQYF.